The 15 T cell receptor beta chains below were found in one sample sequenced in a study of beta chain features in type 1 diabetes. As every portion of the isolated RNA was reverse transcribed, the sequencing read expressed TCRB transcripts. Sequenced by immunoSEQ multiplex PCR; TCRdb stores in-frame clones only, minus some. The table shows about 230,000 clones, with 9.6% occurring only once. The sequenced sample consisted of naive CD4+ T cells from blood. The receptors stem from a woman between 18 and 29 years old in good health.

This clone turned up a few times. As DNA, the CDR3 is TGTGCCAGCACCTCAGGACACCCTGTTCGCAATGAGCAGTTCTTC. It yields the protein CASTSGHPVRNEQFF. The V gene is TRBV27, the J gene TRBJ2-1; perhaps TRBD1 as D (5 bases). CDR3 length: 15 residues. V was trimmed by 7 bases and J by 6 bases, leaving 19 bases between them. Germline V gene data show CDR1 as MNHEY and CDR2 as SMNVEV (reference sequence).

This clone was observed a handful of times. V usage is TRBV30 and J usage is TRBJ1-1, with D perhaps TRBD1 (6 bases). The CDR3 consists of 16 residues. The germline V gene has CDR1 GTSNPN and CDR2 SVGIG (reference sequence). The V gene lost 0 bases and the J gene lost 4 bases, with 18 bases spanning the gap. The CDR3 region is CAWSVRSGALGTEAFF. DNA of the CDR3: TGTGCCTGGAGTGTACGTTCAGGGGCCTTGGGCACTGAAGCTTTCTTT.

The J gene is TRBJ1-4, the V gene TRBV4-2, with 8 bases aligning to TRBD1. This CDR3 comprises 17 residues. CDR1 is LGHNA, CDR2 YNFKEQ, per germline. With V trimmed by 1 base and J by 8 bases, 12 bases remained unmatched. CDR3 protein: CASSQGNGGRGREKLFF. The DNA of the CDR3 is TGTGCCAGCAGCCAAGGAAATGGTGGCAGGGGGCGAGAAAAACTGTTTTTT.

The chain joins TRBV30 to TRBJ2-5; D gene uncertain. The V and J ends lost 1 base and 5 bases respectively, with 5 bases between them. The CDR3 runs to 11 residues. In germline, CDR1 is GTSNPN, CDR2 SVGIG (reference sequence). The CDR3 protein is CAWSAAETQYF. The CDR3 DNA is TGTGCCTGGAGTGCCGCGGAGACCCAGTACTTC. Based on the CDR3 plus reference TRBV30 and TRBJ2-5, the full variable domain is SQTIHQWPATLVQPVGSPLSLECTVEGTSNPNLYWYRQAAGRGLQLLFYSVGIGQISSEVPQNLSASRPQDRQFILSSKKLLLSDSGFYLCAWSAAETQYFGPGTRLLVL.

V is TRBV18 and J is TRBJ2-7; the D gene is possibly TRBD2 (5 bases). Germline lookup yields CDR1 KGHSH and CDR2 LQKENI. V shed 0 bases and J shed 1 base, with 7 bases lying between them. This CDR3 has 14 amino acids. The CDR3 spells CASSPPPGSYEQYF. The CDR3 DNA sequence: TGTGCCAGCTCACCACCGCCGGGATCCTACGAGCAGTACTTC. Full variable domain (rest looked up from reference TRBV18 and TRBJ2-7): NAGVMQNPRHLVRRRGQEARLRCSPMKGHSHVYWYRQLPEEGLKFMVYLQKENIIDESGMPKERFSAEFPKEGPSILRIQQVVRGDSAAYFCASSPPPGSYEQYFGPGTRLTVT.

In this sample, this clone turned up a few times. The chain is built from TRBV21-1 and TRBJ1-6; TRBD1, as called in the table, went unchecked against the DNA. TRBV21-1 is a known pseudogene. There are 14 residues in the CDR3. The DNA of the CDR3 is TGTGCCAGCAGCCTGGACAGGGATAATTCACCCCTCCACTTT. Translation gives CASSLDRDNSPLHF.

A few counts support this clone. The V call is TRBV19, the J call TRBJ2-7; perhaps TRBD1 as D (6 bases). Between the trimmed V and J ends, which lost 5 bases and 4 bases, there was a span of 12 bases. CDR1 and CDR2 (germline): LNHDA, SQIVND (reference sequence). The CDR3 sequence is 13 residues long. The CDR3 DNA is TGTGCCAGTAGTGAACTTCAGGGGTACGAGCAGTACTTC. This sequence encodes CASSELQGYEQYF.

This chain connects TRBV30 to TRBJ1-5; maybe TRBD1 (6 bases). Deletions cut 0 bases from V and 10 bases from J, with 10 bases between. The V gene's germline CDR1 is GTSNPN and CDR2 SVGIG (reference sequence). CDR3 length equals 12 residues. Here the CDR3 DNA reads TGTGCCTGGAGTGTCTCAGGGGCACCCCAGCATTTT. Protein: CAWSVSGAPQHF.

The chain uses TRBV19 and TRBJ2-7; TRBD2 agrees at 8 bases. The length of the CDR3 is 13 residues. With V trimmed by 6 bases and J by 4 bases, 5 bases remained unmatched. Germline lookup yields CDR1 LNHDA and CDR2 SQIVND (reference sequence). The CDR3 loop is CASRRAGEYEQYF. CDR3 in DNA: TGTGCCAGTAGGCGAGCGGGAGAATACGAGCAGTACTTC.

There are a few counts of this clone. This chain links TRBV27 with TRBJ1-4, with D unclear. V gave up 6 bases and J gave up 1 base, with 21 bases separating them. The V gene's germline CDR1 is MNHEY and CDR2 SMNVEV (reference sequence). The CDR3 spans 18 residues. The CDR3 protein is CASSESSVSPGTNEKLFF. CDR3 DNA sequence: TGTGCCAGCAGCGAGTCTTCCGTCTCTCCCGGAACTAATGAAAAACTGTTTTTT.

This clone has just a few counts. The chain joins TRBV5-4 to TRBJ1-5; 7 nucleotides agree with TRBD1. Germline V gene lookup returns CDR1 SGHNT and CDR2 YYREEE (reference sequence). The junction had 5 bases not matched to a gene; V was cut back by 4 bases and J by 4 bases. The length of the CDR3 is 14 residues. CDR3 in amino acids: CASSPDRANQPQHF. CDR3 DNA sequence: TGTGCCAGCAGCCCTGACAGGGCAAATCAGCCCCAGCATTTT. Using reference TRBV5-4 and TRBJ1-5 for the parts outside the CDR3, the full variable domain is ETGVTQSPTHLIKTRGQQVTLRCSSQSGHNTVSWYQQALGQGPQFIFQYYREEENGRGNFPPRFSGLQFPNYSSELNVNALELDDSALYLCASSPDRANQPQHFGDGTRLSIL.

This clone has a handful of counts. This chain uses TRBV27 with TRBJ2-5; D ambiguous. From germline, CDR1 is MNHEY and CDR2 SMNVEV (reference sequence). V shed 4 bases and J shed 5 bases, with 8 bases lying between them. The CDR3 consists of 12 residues. CDR3 loop: CASSYYPETQYF. CDR3 bases: TGTGCCAGCAGTTACTATCCGGAGACCCAGTACTTC.

The rearrangement links TRBV5-4 to TRBJ2-3, with unresolved D. Looked up from germline, CDR1 is SGHNT and CDR2 is YYREEE (reference sequence). The CDR3 loop spans 13 amino acids. V was pared by 6 bases and J by 0 bases, with 8 bases between. This CDR3 is CASTMRSTDTQYF. The DNA for the CDR3 is TGTGCCAGCACCATGAGAAGCACAGATACGCAGTATTTT.

Only a few counts were recorded for this clone. The rearrangement links TRBV5-1 to TRBJ2-1; the D is unclear. The ends were cut back, 0 bases at V and 5 bases at J, with 15 bases in the middle. The CDR3 loop spans 16 amino acids. The germline gives CDR1 SGHRS, CDR2 YFSETQ. DNA for the CDR3: TGCGCCAGCAGCTTGGGGGTAGCCTCCCTGCACAATGAGCAGTTCTTC. Its translation is CASSLGVASLHNEQFF.

This clone was seen only a few times. The chain joins TRBV5-1 to TRBJ1-1; perhaps TRBD1 as D (5 bases). In germline, CDR1 is SGHRS, CDR2 YFSETQ. V was trimmed by 2 bases and J by 0 bases, leaving 11 bases between them. The CDR3 is 15 residues long. CDR3 nucleotides: TGCGCCAGCAGCTTTTCTGGAGGGGTGAACACTGAAGCTTTCTTT. This sequence encodes CASSFSGGVNTEAFF.